This paragraph covers one T cell receptor beta chain sequence. The data derive from a study of blood T cell repertoires in COVID-19. As for the study in general: Donors in the United States, Italy and Spain gave samples during acute or convalescent COVID-19. PBMCs, B-cell-depleted T cells, or T cells were the source of the cDNA or gDNA that made up the material.

Original processing methods: Estimation of nucleated cell counts relied on the amplification of reference gene primers. The repertoire was sequenced with immunoSEQ multiplex PCR; TCRdb's copy has only in-frame clones and lacks some. V and J calls and clone size are as listed in that table; D and trimming were resolved from the DNA. The sample has 300,000 to 350,000 clones, almost 90% seen once. Seattle's enrolled individuals joined amid active infection and were then monitored longitudinally. There are 16 residues in the CDR3. The V gene's germline CDR1 is PRHDT and CDR2 FYEKMQ (reference sequence). V gave up 2 bases and J gave up 3 bases, with 13 bases separating them.

The receptor was isolated from a woman aged 70-85 years with COVID-19, enrolled during active disease. The sample comprised peripheral blood. The chain links TRBV13 to TRBJ2-2; a possible D gene is TRBD2 (5 bases). The CDR3 sequence is CASSLRGNLYTGELFF. DNA of the CDR3: TGTGCCAGCAGCTTACGAGGGAATTTATACACCGGGGAGCTGTTTTTT.